These 25 T cell receptor beta chains were all obtained from the same sample, sequenced in a study of blood T cells in healthy people across ages. The second PCR ran roughly 7 to 12 cycles with a sample-barcoded 5' primer and J-beta primers. Using its own MiXCR run on the 5' RACE reads, TCRdb lists one record per CDR3 protein. The data contain 1.5 million or so distinct CDR3 sequences, about 45% of them singletons. The sample taken for sequencing was blood. The origin of the receptors is a woman under 30 in good health.

The chain couples TRBV7-2 to TRBJ1-1; no clear D gene. The CDR3 length is 14 residues. The V end lost 5 bases, the J end lost 5 bases, and 15 bases lay between the germline ends. Germline V gives CDR1 SGHTA, CDR2 FQGNSA. As DNA, the CDR3 is TGTGCCAGCAGCCGGACCCAAGGTGGGACTGAAGCTTTCTTT. Its protein product is CASSRTQGGTEAFF.

This clonotype occurred many times. This may come from a read error, since a much larger clone is one base off. This chain connects TRBV5-1 to TRBJ1-5; D possibly corresponds to TRBD1 (5 bases). From germline, CDR1 is SGHRS and CDR2 YFSETQ. Trimming shortened V by 4 bases and J by 3 bases, and 11 bases separated the two germline ends. The CDR3 consists of 14 residues. The CDR3 DNA reads as TGCGCCAGCAGCGGGGACGGAGCCAATCAGCCCCAGCATTTT. Translating gives CASSGDGANQPQHF.

This clonotype has only a few counts. This chain connects TRBV20-1 to TRBJ2-1, with 13 positions matching TRBD2. CDR1 is DFQATT and CDR2 is SNEGSKA in the germline V gene (reference sequence). The J segment lost 2 bases and the V segment lost 6 bases, leaving 4 bases of the junction unmatched. The CDR3 has 15 amino acids. CDR3 region: CSAQGLAGPYNEQFF. CDR3 bases: TGCAGTGCACAGGGACTAGCGGGGCCCTACAATGAGCAGTTCTTC.

The chain couples TRBV29-1 to TRBJ2-6, with a possible D match to TRBD1 (6 bases). Germline V gene sequence: CDR1 SQVTM, CDR2 ANQGSEA. Trimming pared 5 bases from V and 0 bases from J, leaving 11 bases between. The CDR3 covers 15 residues. The CDR3 sequence: CSVMGHFSGANVLTF. Here the CDR3 DNA reads TGCAGCGTTATGGGACATTTCTCTGGGGCCAACGTCCTGACTTTC.

The rearrangement uses TRBV7-2 and TRBJ1-1; D ambiguous. V dropped 2 bases and J dropped 2 bases, with 9 bases sitting between them. The length of the CDR3 is 14 residues. Germline values: CDR1 SGHTA, CDR2 FQGNSA. The CDR3 sequence: CASSLFRTNTEAFF. The CDR3 DNA reads as TGTGCCAGCAGCTTATTTAGAACTAACACTGAAGCTTTCTTT.

This clonotype was observed a single time. This chain joins TRBV19 and TRBJ1-5, with a weak D call TRBD1 (5 bases). Per germline, CDR1 LNHDA and CDR2 SQIVND (reference sequence). V lost 5 bases to trimming and J lost 7 bases, with 12 bases between them. The CDR3 consists of 13 residues. The CDR3, as DNA: TGTGCCAGTAGTTTCGCGGGGGAACAGCCCCAGCATTTT. It specifies CASSFAGEQPQHF.

In its sample, this clonotype was seen a few times. The J gene is TRBJ2-5, the V gene TRBV7-2; D call uncertain. The V gene lost 5 bases and the J gene lost 0 bases, with 13 bases spanning the gap. This CDR3 comprises 15 residues. CDR1 and CDR2 (germline): SGHTA, FQGNSA. The CDR3: CASSPSGWHQETQYF. In DNA form, the CDR3 reads TGTGCCAGCAGCCCTTCCGGGTGGCACCAAGAGACCCAGTACTTC.

This clonotype has a handful of counts. The genes are TRBV5-1 and TRBJ2-2; D is unresolved. The CDR3 has 13 amino acids. The germline CDR1 and CDR2 sequences are SGHRS and YFSETQ. Trimming shortened V by 5 bases and J by 8 bases, and 13 bases separated the two germline ends. The CDR3 coding sequence is TGCGCCAGCAGTCATGATTCCTCGGGGGAGCTGTTTTTT. It codes for CASSHDSSGELFF.

This clonotype was seen a few times. In nucleotides, the CDR3 is TGCAGTGCGTTACACCTCTCTGGGGCCAACGTCCTGACTTTC. This sequence encodes CSALHLSGANVLTF. The chain links TRBV20-1 to TRBJ2-6; no reliable D call. Trimming pared 6 bases from V and 0 bases from J, leaving 9 bases between. Germline CDR1 is DFQATT and CDR2 is SNEGSKA (reference sequence). This CDR3 contains 14 residues.

This clonotype was observed a few times. The chain employs TRBV12-3 or TRBV12-4 and TRBJ1-5; TRBD1 matches 7 bases. Trimming took 1 base from V and 6 from J; bases not matched to a gene: 9. The CDR3 covers 16 residues. The CDR3 loop is CASSLGGTVVFQPQHF. The CDR3 DNA reads as TGTGCCAGCAGTTTAGGCGGGACAGTGGTTTTTCAGCCCCAGCATTTT.

This clonotype appeared a few times. As DNA, the CDR3 is TGTGCCAGCAGGATCCAAGGGCAGATTAACTATGGCTACACCTTC. Protein product: CASRIQGQINYGYTF. This chain links TRBV2 with TRBJ1-2, with unresolved D. This CDR3 comprises 15 residues. V lost 6 bases and J lost 1, with 15 bases in between. The germline V gene has CDR1 SNHLY and CDR2 FYNNEI.

The sample holds a few counts of this clonotype. The chain joins TRBV7-3 to TRBJ2-1; TRBD2 aligns across 12 bases. CDR1 and CDR2 (germline): SGHTA, FQGTGA. After removal of 5 bases from V and 8 bases from J, the junction contained 10 bases not matched to a gene. The length of the CDR3 is 16 residues. The CDR3 sequence: CASSTLAGGGLDEQFF. DNA for the CDR3: TGTGCCAGCAGCACCCTAGCGGGAGGGGGACTCGATGAGCAGTTCTTC.

This clonotype came up a few times. The V gene is TRBV7-9, the J gene TRBJ2-3; 8 bases are a match to TRBD1. The CDR3 consists of 16 residues. J lost 4 bases, V lost 5 bases, and 11 bases had no gene match. The germline gives CDR1 SEHNR, CDR2 FQNEAQ (reference sequence). CDR3: CASSTTDRDNSDTQYF. Written as DNA, the CDR3 is TGTGCCAGCAGCACCACGGACAGGGATAACTCAGATACGCAGTATTTT.

This sequence joins TRBV4-1 and TRBJ1-1, with 7 bases fitting TRBD1. V dropped 8 bases and J dropped 6; count of bases not matched to a gene: 9. This CDR3 contains 13 residues. Germline V gene lookup returns CDR1 MGHRA and CDR2 YSYEKL. This chain's CDR3 is CASRRQGVAEAFF. The CDR3 bases are TGCGCCAGCCGCCGACAGGGTGTAGCTGAAGCTTTCTTT.

This clonotype was counted only a few times. The chain joins TRBV7-9 to TRBJ1-2; D not certain. Germline V gives CDR1 SEHNR, CDR2 FQNEAQ (reference sequence). The CDR3 spans 14 residues. The V and J ends lost 1 base and 3 bases respectively, with 9 bases between them. CDR3 protein: CASSLDGRDYGYTF. In nucleotides, the CDR3 is TGTGCCAGCAGCTTAGATGGGCGGGACTATGGCTACACCTTC.

This chain connects TRBV6-6 to TRBJ2-7; D is possibly TRBD2 (6 bases). V lost 2 bases and J 2 bases, leaving 10 bases between the germline ends. Germline V gene lookup returns CDR1 MNHNY and CDR2 SVGAGI (reference sequence). The CDR3 contains 14 residues. Here the CDR3 reads CASSYLGGAYEQYF. CDR3 DNA sequence: TGTGCCAGCAGTTACCTAGGAGGGGCCTACGAGCAGTACTTC.

This clonotype was counted between two and nine times. The DNA for the CDR3 is TGTGCCAGTAGTACCGGACAGGGATATAATTCACCCCTCCACTTT. Translation gives CASSTGQGYNSPLHF. The rearrangement joins TRBV19 to TRBJ1-6; 8 nucleotides align to TRBD1. V was pared by 4 bases and J by 4 bases, with 3 bases of the junction left unmatched. CDR1 and CDR2 from the germline V gene are LNHDA and SQIVND (reference sequence). This CDR3 contains 15 residues.

This clonotype was counted between two and nine times. This chain links TRBV20-1 with TRBJ1-2, with 9 nucleotides matching TRBD1. V lost 6 bases to trimming and J lost 2 bases; unmatched junction nucleotides: 10. The CDR3 sequence is 15 residues long. CDR1 DFQATT and CDR2 SNEGSKA come from the germline V gene (reference sequence). CDR3 nucleotides: TGCAGTGCAACATACAGGGGGCGGAGGAACTATGGCTACACCTTC. It translates to CSATYRGRRNYGYTF.

The rearrangement joins TRBV5-1 to TRBJ1-1; 8 nucleotides align to TRBD1. This CDR3 is 14 amino acids long. Germline V lookup: CDR1 SGHRS, CDR2 YFSETQ. V was clipped by 4 bases and J by 7 bases; unmatched bases: 9. CDR3 in DNA: TGCGCCAGCAGCGCGGGACAGGCGGGGAATGAAGCTTTCTTT. It specifies CASSAGQAGNEAFF.

J is TRBJ2-7 and V is TRBV29-1; no reliable D call. V lost 6 bases and J 2 bases, leaving 8 bases between the germline ends. The CDR3 runs 11 residues. CDR1 and CDR2 (germline): SQVTM, ANQGSEA. This chain's CDR3 is CSVASPYEQYF. CDR3 sequence (DNA): TGCAGCGTAGCCTCCCCCTACGAGCAGTACTTC.

The table lists this clonotype with many counts. This rearrangement joins TRBV9 to TRBJ2-7; no definite D call. Trimming took 0 bases from V and 0 from J, leaving 4 bases between them. This CDR3 is 13 amino acids long. Germline V CDR1 and CDR2: SGDLS, YYNGEE. The CDR3 sequence is CASSVGGSYEQYF. CDR3 sequence (DNA): TGTGCCAGCAGCGTAGGGGGCTCCTACGAGCAGTACTTC.

Many counts were recorded for this clonotype. The chain has TRBV25-1 and TRBJ1-2; tentative D call: TRBD1 (5 bases). The V end lost 4 bases, the J end lost 8 bases, and 8 bases lay between the germline ends. This CDR3 is built from 11 residues. Per the germline V gene, CDR1 is MGHDK and CDR2 is SYGVNS. The CDR3 region is CASSGGGGYTF. The CDR3 bases are TGTGCCAGCAGTGGTGGGGGAGGCTACACCTTC.

About this clonotype itself: Mismatch with germline at one junction end may stem from a read error. The chain carries TRBV7-7 and TRBJ2-7; TRBD1 matches at 8 bases. The CDR3 contains 13 residues. Germline CDR1 and CDR2: SSHAT and FNYEAQ (reference sequence). The CDR3 reads CASSQNTGGEQYF. The CDR3 coding sequence is TGTGCTAGCAGCCAAAACACAGGGGGCGAGCAGTACTTC.

This clonotype was seen a few times. The chain employs TRBV20-1 and TRBJ2-1, with 7 nucleotides matching TRBD1. V lost 4 bases and J lost 3; bases outside the gene matches: 6. The CDR3 length is 14 residues. CDR1 DFQATT and CDR2 SNEGSKA come from the germline V gene (reference sequence). CDR3 sequence: CSAKGQVRYNEQFF. CDR3 DNA sequence: TGCAGTGCTAAAGGACAGGTACGCTACAATGAGCAGTTCTTC.

V usage is TRBV20-1 and J usage is TRBJ1-2; a weak D match, TRBD1 (5 bases). Germline lookup yields CDR1 DFQATT and CDR2 SNEGSKA (reference sequence). The CDR3 covers 12 residues. CDR3 protein: CSPSQGNYGYTF. In DNA, the CDR3 is TGCAGCCCCAGTCAGGGTAACTATGGCTACACCTTC.